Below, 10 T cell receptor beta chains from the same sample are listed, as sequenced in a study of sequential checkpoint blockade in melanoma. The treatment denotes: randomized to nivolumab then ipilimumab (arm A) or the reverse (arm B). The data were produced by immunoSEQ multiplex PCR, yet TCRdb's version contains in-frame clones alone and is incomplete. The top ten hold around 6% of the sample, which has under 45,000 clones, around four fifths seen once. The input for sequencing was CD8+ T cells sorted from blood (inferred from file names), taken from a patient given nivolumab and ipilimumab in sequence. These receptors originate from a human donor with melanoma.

CDR3 nucleotide sequence: TGTGCCAGCAGCGTATGGGCCATGGGGGGAAATGAGCAGTTCTTC. Amino acid sequence: CASSVWAMGGNEQFF. The chain combines TRBV9 with TRBJ2-1; weak D call: TRBD2 (6 bases). The germline V gene encodes CDR1 SGDLS and CDR2 YYNGEE. Between the trimmed V and J ends, which lost 1 base and 7 bases, there was a span of 15 bases. The CDR3 has 15 residues.

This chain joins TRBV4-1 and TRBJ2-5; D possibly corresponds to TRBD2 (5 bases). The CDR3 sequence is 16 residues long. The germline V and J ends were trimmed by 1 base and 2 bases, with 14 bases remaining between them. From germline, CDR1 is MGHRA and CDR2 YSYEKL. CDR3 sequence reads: CASSQVRAGGQETQYF. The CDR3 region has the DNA TGCGCCAGCAGCCAAGTTCGGGCTGGCGGGCAAGAGACCCAGTACTTC.

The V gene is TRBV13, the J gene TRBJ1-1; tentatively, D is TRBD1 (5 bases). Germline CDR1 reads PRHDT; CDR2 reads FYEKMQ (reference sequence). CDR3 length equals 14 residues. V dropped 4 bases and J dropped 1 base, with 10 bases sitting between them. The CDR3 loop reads CASSSQGGNTEAFF. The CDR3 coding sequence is TGTGCCAGCAGCTCTCAGGGCGGGAACACTGAAGCTTTCTTT.

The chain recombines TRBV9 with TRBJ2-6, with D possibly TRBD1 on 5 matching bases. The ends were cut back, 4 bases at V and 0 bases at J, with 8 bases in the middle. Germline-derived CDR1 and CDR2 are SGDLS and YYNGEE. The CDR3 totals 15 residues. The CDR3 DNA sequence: TGTGCCAGCAGCCCCCAGGGCTCTGGGGCCAACGTCCTGACTTTC. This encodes CASSPQGSGANVLTF.

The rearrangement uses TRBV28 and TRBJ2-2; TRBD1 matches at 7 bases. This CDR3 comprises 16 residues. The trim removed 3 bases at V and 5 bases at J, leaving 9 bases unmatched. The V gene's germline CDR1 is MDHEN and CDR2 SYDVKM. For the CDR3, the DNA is TGTGCCAGCAGTTTGGAACAGGGGTGGCGAACCGGGGAGCTGTTTTTT. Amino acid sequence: CASSLEQGWRTGELFF.

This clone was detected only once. The CDR3 DNA reads TGCGCCAGCTTACCGACCGGGACAGGGGGCACTGAGCAGTTCTTC. Translation: CASLPTGTGGTEQFF. The chain is built from TRBV4-1 and TRBJ2-1, with TRBD1 matching 12 bases. This CDR3 has 15 residues. The ends lost 8 bases at V and 9 bases at J; junction bases unmatched: 11. Germline V gives CDR1 MGHRA, CDR2 YSYEKL.

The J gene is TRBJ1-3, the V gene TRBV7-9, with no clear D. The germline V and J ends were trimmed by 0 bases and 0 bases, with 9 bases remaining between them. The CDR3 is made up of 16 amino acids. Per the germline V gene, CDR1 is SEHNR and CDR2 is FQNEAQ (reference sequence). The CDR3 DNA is TGTGCCAGCAGCTTAGCACGGGAATACTCTGGAAACACCATATATTTT. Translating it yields CASSLAREYSGNTIYF.

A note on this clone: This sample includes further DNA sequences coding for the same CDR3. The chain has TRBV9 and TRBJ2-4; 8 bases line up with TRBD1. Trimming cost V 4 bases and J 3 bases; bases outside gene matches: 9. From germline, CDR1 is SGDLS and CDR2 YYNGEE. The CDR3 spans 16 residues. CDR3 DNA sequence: TGTGCCAGCAGCTGGACCGGACAGGGAGTCAAAAACATTCAGTACTTC. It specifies CASSWTGQGVKNIQYF.

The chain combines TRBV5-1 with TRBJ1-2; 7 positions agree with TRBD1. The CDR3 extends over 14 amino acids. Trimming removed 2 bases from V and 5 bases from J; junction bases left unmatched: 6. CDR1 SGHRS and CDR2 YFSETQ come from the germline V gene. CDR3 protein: CASSFGQAVYGYTF. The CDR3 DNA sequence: TGCGCCAGCAGCTTCGGACAGGCGGTGTATGGCTACACCTTC.

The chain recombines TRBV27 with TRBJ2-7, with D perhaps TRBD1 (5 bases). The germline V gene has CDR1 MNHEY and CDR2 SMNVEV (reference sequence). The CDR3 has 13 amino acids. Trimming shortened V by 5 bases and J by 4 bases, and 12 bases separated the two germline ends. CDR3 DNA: TGTGCCAGCAGTGACCCCCGACAGTACGAGCAGTACTTC. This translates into CASSDPRQYEQYF.